These T cell receptor beta chains were read from a single sample in a study of response to subunit inactivated influenza vaccine. TCRdb redid the calling of the RT-PCR reads with MiXCR, one entry per CDR3 protein. Among hundreds of thousands of distinct CDR3 sequences listed, 15% to 19% were seen once. The sample in question was PBMCs from blood, obtained 11 to 12 days after vaccination. The receptors originated from a man between 50 and 59 years old who received an inactivated influenza vaccine. CDR3s include the opening cysteine and the closing phenylalanine or tryptophan. D genes are given only for firm matches. The size field is filled for only some rows; it gives once, few, many or a size class.

v_gene	d_gene	j_gene	len	abundance	CDR3nt	CDR3aa
TRBV11-2	TRBD2	TRBJ2-3	15	many	TGTGCCAGCAGCTTCGTTCCGGGACTAAGCGATACGCAGTATTTT	CASSFVPGLSDTQYF
TRBV5-1	TRBD2	TRBJ2-4	13	few	TGCGCCAGCAGCACCGCGCCGGGACTAGATAAGTACTTC	CASSTAPGLDKYF
TRBV29-1	-	TRBJ2-3	13	many	TGCAGCGTTAGGGGGGCTGGGGGAGATACGCAGTATTTT	CSVRGAGGDTQYF
TRBV12-3/TRBV12-4	TRBD1	TRBJ2-3	14	-	TGTGCCAGCAGCCCGGGACAGATCCCAGATACGCAGTATTTT	CASSPGQIPDTQYF
TRBV20-1	TRBD2	TRBJ2-1	13	-	TGCAGTGCTAGCGATCAGAGCGGGGGAGAGCAGTTCTTC	CSASDQSGGEQFF
TRBV12-5	-	TRBJ2-5	12	-	TGTGCTAGTGGTTTGGATCAAGAGACCCAGTACTTC	CASGLDQETQYF
TRBV7-2	-	TRBJ2-4	15	many	TGTGCCAGCAGCCCTTCTGGGGTTGCCAAAAACATTCAGTACTTC	CASSPSGVAKNIQYF
TRBV12-3/TRBV12-4	TRBD2	TRBJ2-5	15	-	TGTGCCAGCAGCCCTACTAGCGGGAGTTGGGAGACCCAGTACTTC	CASSPTSGSWETQYF
TRBV4-2	-	TRBJ2-5	14	-	TGTGCCAGCAGCAGAACAGACCGAAGGGAGACCCAGTACTTC	CASSRTDRRETQYF
TRBV20-1	-	TRBJ2-7	12	few	TGCAGTGCTAGAAACCCCAGGGGCGAGCAGTACTTC	CSARNPRGEQYF
TRBV2	-	TRBJ1-5	13	few	TGTGCCAGCAGTGGGGAGTCCAATCAGCCCCAGCATTTT	CASSGESNQPQHF
TRBV6-1	-	TRBJ1-5	13	-	TGTGCCAGCAGGACTAGGGATAGGCAGCCCCAGCATTTT	CASRTRDRQPQHF
TRBV12-3/TRBV12-4	-	TRBJ2-3	18	few	TGTGCCAGCAGCCCCCGTGGATTTGGTGGGGGAGGCACAGATACGCAGTATTTT	CASSPRGFGGGGTDTQYF